Described below is a single TCR beta chain sequence and its context. The antigen remains undetermined. Repertoires were generated with immunoSEQ multiplex PCR, while TCRdb's copy carries only in-frame clones and drops some. The sample lists about 1,000 clones; 20% to 25% were seen once. The sample is drawn from a study of T cells in localized non-small cell lung cancer. Study-level results: Since sequencing was restricted to only one region of the tumor, intratumor heterogeneity remains a possibility. Adjacent lung held a median roughly 60 of the top 100 tumor clones. The greatest T cell clonality was found in uninvolved adjacent lung (higher than in tumor). Longer survival (overall) was linked to higher T cell density in blood.

The CDR3 totals 14 residues. V lost 0 bases to trimming and J lost 4 bases, with 10 bases between them. Germline CDR1 is SGHNT and CDR2 is YENEEA. The sample in question was lung tumor tissue, obtained before any cancer treatment. The sequence derives from a male donor older than 55 with stage I squamous cell lung carcinoma. The chain is built from TRBV11-3 and TRBJ2-7; D may correspond to TRBD1 or TRBD2 (6 bases each). Here the CDR3 reads CASSLEGGRYEQYF. CDR3 sequence (DNA): TGTGCCAGCAGCTTAGAGGGGGGCCGGTACGAGCAGTACTTC.